A single TCR beta chain is shown here with its context. Seattle researchers signed up patients amid active infection and tracked them longitudinally. Source study methods: Reference gene primer amplification gave estimated nucleated cell counts. The data were produced by immunoSEQ multiplex PCR, yet TCRdb's version contains in-frame clones alone and is incomplete. That table supplies the V and J calls and clone size; D and trimming were determined from the DNA. The repertoire has 330,000 or so clones, roughly 86% of them found once; the top ten carry 9.9%. These data are taken from a study of blood T cell repertoires in COVID-19. The specimen sequenced was peripheral blood. The origin of this receptor is a man aged 25-45 years with COVID-19, enrolled during active disease.

CDR3 sequence reads: CASRPPGQGFESNEKLFF. The CDR3 nucleotides read TGTGCCAGCAGACCCCCGGGACAGGGGTTCGAGTCTAATGAAAAACTGTTTTTT. The gene calls are TRBV7-9 and TRBJ1-4; the match to TRBD1 covers 10 bases. In germline, CDR1 is SEHNR, CDR2 FQNEAQ (reference sequence). V was clipped by 6 bases and J by 3 bases; unmatched bases: 13. This CDR3 is 18 amino acids long.